Listed below are T cell receptor beta chains from one sample, sequenced in a study of regulatory and conventional T cells in RAG deficiency. Here immunoSEQ multiplex PCR was the method, and the copy in TCRdb shows in-frame clones only, minus some. The sample contains roughly 28,000 clones, about 89% of which appear only once. The sample also formed part of further work on regulatory T cells.

The sequenced sample consisted of Tregs sorted from blood. The receptors originated from a human donor in good health. Each CDR3 is given with its conserved first and last residue. D genes are given only for firm matches. Only some rows state a clone size, as once, few, many or a class for expanded clones.

j_gene: TRBJ2-1
v_gene: TRBV5-1
abundance: .
d_gene: .
CDR3aa: CASSLGGVRYNEQFF
CDR3nt: TGCGCCAGCAGCTTGGGCGGGGTACGCTACAATGAGCAGTTCTTC

j_gene: TRBJ2-1
v_gene: TRBV5-1
abundance: .
d_gene: .
CDR3aa: CASSFRGSYNEQFF
CDR3nt: TGCGCCAGCAGCTTCAGGGGCTCCTACAATGAGCAGTTCTTC

j_gene: TRBJ1-2
v_gene: TRBV5-1
abundance: once
d_gene: TRBD1
CDR3aa: CASSPRTGEGSYTF
CDR3nt: TGCGCCAGCAGCCCGAGGACAGGGGAGGGAAGCTACACCTTC

j_gene: TRBJ1-2
v_gene: TRBV7-8
abundance: .
d_gene: .
CDR3aa: CASSLATAHQGTFWYGYTF
CDR3nt: TGTGCCAGCAGCTTAGCCACAGCCCACCAGGGCACCTTCTGGTATGGCTACACCTTC

j_gene: TRBJ2-7
v_gene: TRBV15
abundance: .
d_gene: .
CDR3aa: CATSLSGDEQYF
CDR3nt: TGTGCCACCAGCCTCTCAGGGGACGAGCAGTACTTC

j_gene: TRBJ1-2
v_gene: TRBV18
abundance: .
d_gene: .
CDR3aa: CASSPTRQASGGYTF
CDR3nt: TGTGCCAGCTCACCAACTCGACAGGCCTCCGGTGGCTACACCTTC

j_gene: TRBJ1-2
v_gene: TRBV7-9
abundance: .
d_gene: TRBD1
CDR3aa: CASSLYLGGKESGYTF
CDR3nt: TGTGCCAGCAGCTTATACCTAGGGGGCAAGGAGAGTGGCTACACCTTC

j_gene: TRBJ2-1
v_gene: TRBV6-1
abundance: .
d_gene: TRBD2
CDR3aa: CASMSSGANNEQFF
CDR3nt: TGTGCCAGCATGAGTAGCGGGGCGAACAATGAGCAGTTCTTC

j_gene: TRBJ2-1
v_gene: TRBV18
abundance: .
d_gene: .
CDR3aa: CASSTGLRENEQFF
CDR3nt: TGTGCCAGCTCAACGGGACTTCGAGAAAATGAGCAGTTCTTC

j_gene: TRBJ2-7
v_gene: TRBV9
abundance: .
d_gene: TRBD1
CDR3aa: CASSVGQGNPYEQYF
CDR3nt: TGTGCCAGCAGCGTAGGACAGGGGAACCCCTACGAGCAGTACTTC

j_gene: TRBJ2-5
v_gene: TRBV10-1
abundance: .
d_gene: TRBD2
CDR3aa: CASSEAASGALVGETQYF
CDR3nt: TGCGCCAGCAGTGAGGCGGCTAGCGGGGCCCTGGTCGGAGAGACCCAGTACTTC

j_gene: TRBJ1-1
v_gene: TRBV7-3
abundance: few
d_gene: .
CDR3aa: CASSYRANTEAFF
CDR3nt: TGTGCCAGCAGCTATCGGGCGAACACTGAAGCTTTCTTT

j_gene: TRBJ1-6
v_gene: TRBV9
abundance: .
d_gene: .
CDR3aa: CASSWRAMAPLHF
CDR3nt: TGTGCCAGCTCTTGGCGGGCCATGGCACCCCTCCACTTT

j_gene: TRBJ2-7
v_gene: TRBV6-6
abundance: .
d_gene: .
CDR3aa: CASSRGLNHEQYF
CDR3nt: TGTGCCAGCAGTAGAGGACTTAACCACGAGCAGTACTTC

j_gene: TRBJ1-2
v_gene: TRBV5-4
abundance: .
d_gene: TRBD1
CDR3aa: CASSLRTGTDGYTF
CDR3nt: TGTGCCAGCAGCTTGCGGACAGGGACAGACGGCTACACCTTC

j_gene: TRBJ2-7
v_gene: TRBV19
abundance: .
d_gene: .
CDR3aa: CASRRPPNEQYF
CDR3nt: TGTGCCAGTAGGCGCCCACCTAATGAGCAGTACTTC